A selection of T cell receptor beta chains follows, all from one sample in a study of Graves' ophthalmopathy and Graves' hyperthyroidism. TCRdb re-called the multiplex PCR reads through MiXCR, storing one row per CDR3 protein. The data show about 220,000 distinct CDR3 sequences, with around a fifth seen just once and 43% held by the top ten. Sequencing was carried out using peripheral blood. The source of these receptors is a woman between 50 and 59 years old with Graves' ophthalmopathy. Each CDR3 is given with its conserved first and last residue. A D gene is named only where the DNA matches it firmly. Rows may omit the clone size; those that give it use once, few, many or a size class.

j_call | d_call | clone_size | v_call | cdr3_nt | cdr3_aa
TRBJ1-1 | TRBD1 | many | TRBV12-3/TRBV12-4 | TGTGCCAGCAGTTGGGGACAGGGGGCGGTTGAAGCTTTCTTT | CASSWGQGAVEAFF
TRBJ2-7 | NA | many | TRBV28 | TGTGCCAGCAGCCCCCCTAGGGGGGGTCAGTACTTC | CASSPPRGGQYF
TRBJ2-7 | NA | NA | TRBV2 | TGTGCCAGCAGTTTGACAGGAAGTACCTACGAGCAGTACTTC | CASSLTGSTYEQYF
TRBJ2-6 | NA | NA | TRBV6-1 | TGTGCCAGCATGACAGGTCCCTCTGGGGCCAACGTCCTGACTTTC | CASMTGPSGANVLTF
TRBJ2-7 | TRBD2 | many | TRBV6-5 | TGTGCCAGCAGCACTAGCGGAGTGGGGGGCTACGAGCAGTACTTC | CASSTSGVGGYEQYF
TRBJ2-7 | TRBD1 | NA | TRBV29-1 | TGCAGCGTTGAAGTGGGGACAGCGACTTTCTCCTACGAGCAGTACTTC | CSVEVGTATFSYEQYF
TRBJ2-2 | NA | many | TRBV28 | TGTGCCAGCAGAAGACAGAGAATAAACACCGGGGAGCTGTTTTTT | CASRRQRINTGELFF
TRBJ1-2 | NA | many | TRBV2 | TGTGCCAGCAGTGGGGGACGGAATAACTATGGCTACACCTTC | CASSGGRNNYGYTF
TRBJ2-5 | NA | many | TRBV28 | TGTGCCAGCAGTTTTACTGCCGCAGGGGGGATGGGGACCCAGTACTTC | CASSFTAAGGMGTQYF
TRBJ1-5 | NA | NA | TRBV19 | TGTGCCAGTAGTATACCAGGTCAGGTTAGCAATCAGCCCCAGCATTTT | CASSIPGQVSNQPQHF
TRBJ1-1 | TRBD1 | many | TRBV29-1 | TGCAGCGTCGCGGGACAGGGGAACACTGAAGCTTTCTTT | CSVAGQGNTEAFF
TRBJ2-3 | TRBD2 | NA | TRBV5-4 | TGTGCCAGCAGCTTGGCGGGGATTAGCGGGATTAGCACAGATACGCAGTATTTT | CASSLAGISGISTDTQYF
TRBJ2-2 | NA | many | TRBV18 | TGTGCCAGCTCACCGCAACAGGGTAACACCGGGGAGCTGTTTTTT | CASSPQQGNTGELFF
TRBJ2-5 | NA | many | TRBV14 | TGTGCCAGCAGCCAGGTGGCCGGGACTCCGGGGACCCAGTACTTC | CASSQVAGTPGTQYF